Listed here is a single TCR beta chain. Through a sample-barcoded 5' primer and a J-beta primer mix, a second PCR was run for roughly 6 to 11 cycles. Using its own MiXCR run on the 5' RACE reads, TCRdb lists one record per CDR3 protein. The sample shows over 600,000 distinct CDR3 sequences, just over 55% of them seen only once. CDR1 and CDR2 (germline): MNHEY, SMNVEV (reference sequence). CDR3 length: 16 amino acids. V dropped 7 bases and J dropped 0 bases, with 16 bases sitting between them. The data originate from a study of blood T cells in healthy people across ages. This TCR derives from a man aged 40-50 years in good health. This chain joins TRBV27 and TRBJ2-1; D might be TRBD1 (6 bases). The sample was blood. The CDR3 sequence is CASTLGGGHSYNEQFF. CDR3 coding DNA: TGTGCCAGCACCCTAGGTGGGGGCCACTCCTACAATGAGCAGTTCTTC.